This T cell receptor (beta chain) stems from a study of CD8 T cells in ankylosing spondylitis. This clonotype was picked up many times. What it binds is unknown. Study conclusions and caveats: Typical of ankylosing spondylitis blood, it appeared, was a TCR beta motif of eight highly homologous variants.

MiXCR, run by TCRdb on the 5' RACE reads, gives a single entry per CDR3 protein. The sample includes around 490,000 distinct CDR3 sequences, 5.3% of them seen just once. This CDR3 has 13 amino acids. V shed 3 bases and J shed 2 bases, with 8 bases lying between them. Sample: blood, either unsorted or a sorted T cell fraction (not recorded which). The V call is TRBV12-3 or TRBV12-4, the J call TRBJ2-7, with D uncertain. This receptor was identified in a male donor with ankylosing spondylitis. The CDR3: CASSFLTTYEQYF. Here the CDR3 DNA reads TGTGCCAGCAGTTTTTTGACGACCTACGAGCAGTACTTC.